Each of the 3 T cell receptor beta chains below was sequenced from the same sample in a study of OX40 agonist ivuxolimab in advanced cancers. Here immunoSEQ multiplex PCR was the method, and the copy in TCRdb shows in-frame clones only, minus some. The data contain roughly 24,000 clones, about 83% of them singletons. The sequencing used CD4+ or CD8+ T cells sorted from blood, collected in a trial of the OX40 agonist ivuxolimab. The receptors shown here come from an adult with an advanced solid tumor such as melanoma, head and neck, liver or kidney cancer.

Sample share makes this clone medium-sized. The chain combines TRBV28 with TRBJ2-7; TRBD2 matches 8 bases. CDR1 and CDR2 (germline): MDHEN, SYDVKM. CDR3 length: 14 residues. V lost 2 bases and J lost 4; bases outside the gene matches: 4. In DNA form, the CDR3 reads TGTGCCAGCAGTTTAGCGGGGGGCCGGTACGAGCAGTACTTC. This gives the protein CASSLAGGRYEQYF.

This chain uses TRBV5-6 with TRBJ2-1, with a tentative D call TRBD2 (6 bases). CDR1 and CDR2 (germline): SGHDT, YYEEEE. The length of the CDR3 is 14 residues. V dropped 4 bases and J dropped 5 bases, with 13 bases sitting between them. The chain's CDR3 is CASSPYRENNEQFF. CDR3 DNA: TGTGCCAGCAGCCCCTACCGGGAGAACAATGAGCAGTTCTTC.

This chain links TRBV2 with TRBJ2-3; TRBD1 aligns across 7 bases. This CDR3 has 14 residues. CDR1 and CDR2 (germline): SNHLY, FYNNEI. With 3 bases clipped from V and 1 base from J, the junction kept 1 base outside the gene matches. The CDR3 reads CASSDGQGTDTQYF. CDR3 in DNA: TGTGCCAGCAGTGACGGACAGGGCACAGATACGCAGTATTTT.